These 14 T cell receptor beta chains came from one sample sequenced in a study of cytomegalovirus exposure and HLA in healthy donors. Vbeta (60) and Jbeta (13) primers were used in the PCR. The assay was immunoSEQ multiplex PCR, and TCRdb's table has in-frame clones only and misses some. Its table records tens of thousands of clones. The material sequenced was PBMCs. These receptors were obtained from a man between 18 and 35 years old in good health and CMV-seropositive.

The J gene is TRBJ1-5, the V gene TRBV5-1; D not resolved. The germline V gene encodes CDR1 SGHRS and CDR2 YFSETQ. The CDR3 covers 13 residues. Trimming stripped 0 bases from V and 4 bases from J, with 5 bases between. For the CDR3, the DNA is TGCGCCAGCAGCTTGGAGAGGAATCAGCCCCAGCATTTT. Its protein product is CASSLERNQPQHF.

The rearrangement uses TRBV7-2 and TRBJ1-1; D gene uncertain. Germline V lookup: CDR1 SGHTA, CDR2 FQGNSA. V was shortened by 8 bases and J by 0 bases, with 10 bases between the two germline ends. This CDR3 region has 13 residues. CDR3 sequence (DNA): TGTGCCAGCTCTTCAGGATTGAACACTGAAGCTTTCTTT. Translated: CASSSGLNTEAFF. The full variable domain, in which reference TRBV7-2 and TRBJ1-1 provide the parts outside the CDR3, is GAGVSQSPSNKVTEKGKDVELRCDPISGHTALYWYRQSLGQGLEFLIYFQGNSAPDKSGLPSDRFSAERTGGSVSTLTIQRTQQEDSAVYLCASSSGLNTEAFFGQGTRLTVV.

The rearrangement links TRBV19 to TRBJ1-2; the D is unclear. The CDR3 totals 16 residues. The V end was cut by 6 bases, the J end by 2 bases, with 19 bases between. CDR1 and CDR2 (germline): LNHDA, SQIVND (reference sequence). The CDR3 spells CASSPGFVRLNYGYTF. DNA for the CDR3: TGTGCCAGTAGCCCGGGGTTTGTCAGACTAAACTATGGCTACACCTTC.

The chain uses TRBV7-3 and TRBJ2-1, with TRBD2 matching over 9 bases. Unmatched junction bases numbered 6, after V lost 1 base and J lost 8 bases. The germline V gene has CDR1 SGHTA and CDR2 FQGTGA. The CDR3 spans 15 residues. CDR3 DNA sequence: TGTGCCAGCAGCTTAATGGGACTAGCTGGCGATGAGCAGTTCTTC. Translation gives CASSLMGLAGDEQFF.

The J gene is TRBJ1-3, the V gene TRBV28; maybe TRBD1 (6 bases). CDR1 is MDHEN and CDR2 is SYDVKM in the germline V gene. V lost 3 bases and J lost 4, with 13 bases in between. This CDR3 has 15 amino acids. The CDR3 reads CASSFLRGRGNTIYF. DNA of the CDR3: TGTGCCAGCAGTTTCCTCAGGGGTCGGGGAAACACCATATATTTT. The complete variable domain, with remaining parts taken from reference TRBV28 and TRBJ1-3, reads DVKVTQSSRYLVKRTGEKVFLECVQDMDHENMFWYRQDPGLGLRLIYFSYDVKMKEKGDIPEGYSVSREKKERFSLILESASTNQTSMYLCASSFLRGRGNTIYFGEGSWLTVV.

The CDR3 DNA reads TGTGCCAGCTCACTAACGACTAGCGGGAGTAGGAATGAGCAGTTCTTC. As protein: CASSLTTSGSRNEQFF. The chain joins TRBV18 to TRBJ2-1, with 12 bases identical to TRBD2. CDR1 and CDR2 from the germline V gene are KGHSH and LQKENI. J gave up 7 bases and V 4 bases, and 8 bases lay outside the gene matches. CDR3 length: 16 amino acids.

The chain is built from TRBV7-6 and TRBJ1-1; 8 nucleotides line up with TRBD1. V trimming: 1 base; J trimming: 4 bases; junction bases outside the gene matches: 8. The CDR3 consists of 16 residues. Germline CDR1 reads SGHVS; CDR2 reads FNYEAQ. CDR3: CASSLGAGGLGTEAFF. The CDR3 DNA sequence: TGTGCCAGCAGCTTAGGGGCAGGGGGCTTAGGCACTGAAGCTTTCTTT.

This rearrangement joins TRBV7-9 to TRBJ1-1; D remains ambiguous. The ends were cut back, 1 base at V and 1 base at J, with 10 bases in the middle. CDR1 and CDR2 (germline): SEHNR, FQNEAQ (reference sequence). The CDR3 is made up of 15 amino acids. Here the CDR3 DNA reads TGTGCCAGCAGCTTAGTGGTTAACTCGAACACTGAAGCTTTCTTT. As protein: CASSLVVNSNTEAFF.

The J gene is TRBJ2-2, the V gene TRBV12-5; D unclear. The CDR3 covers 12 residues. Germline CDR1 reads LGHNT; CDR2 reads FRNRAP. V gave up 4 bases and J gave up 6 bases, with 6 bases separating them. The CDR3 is CASGSIAGELFF. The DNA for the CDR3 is TGTGCTAGTGGTTCCATTGCCGGGGAGCTGTTTTTT.

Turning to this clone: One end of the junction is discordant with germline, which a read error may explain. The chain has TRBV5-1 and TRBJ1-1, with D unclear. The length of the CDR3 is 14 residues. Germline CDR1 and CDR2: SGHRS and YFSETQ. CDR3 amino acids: CASSFLLENAEAFF. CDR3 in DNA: TGCGCCAGCAGCTTTTTGCTAGAGAACGCTGAAGCTTTCTTT.

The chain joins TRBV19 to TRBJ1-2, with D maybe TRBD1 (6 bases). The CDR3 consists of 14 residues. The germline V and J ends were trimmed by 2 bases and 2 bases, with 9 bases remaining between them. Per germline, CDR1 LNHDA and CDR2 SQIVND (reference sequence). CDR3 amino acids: CASSITGYNYGYTF. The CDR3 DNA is TGTGCCAGTAGTATAACAGGGTACAACTATGGCTACACCTTC.

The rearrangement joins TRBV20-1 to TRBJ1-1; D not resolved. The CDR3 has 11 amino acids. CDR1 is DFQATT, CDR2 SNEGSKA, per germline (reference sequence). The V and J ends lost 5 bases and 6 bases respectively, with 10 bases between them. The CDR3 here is CSAPRAAEAFF. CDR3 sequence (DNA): TGCAGTGCTCCGCGGGCAGCTGAAGCTTTCTTT.

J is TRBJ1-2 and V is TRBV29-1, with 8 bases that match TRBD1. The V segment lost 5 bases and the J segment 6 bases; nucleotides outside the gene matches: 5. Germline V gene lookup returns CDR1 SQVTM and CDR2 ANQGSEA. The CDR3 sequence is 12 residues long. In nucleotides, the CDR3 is TGCAGCGTTAAGCCAGGGGGCGATGGCTACACCTTC. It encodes CSVKPGGDGYTF.

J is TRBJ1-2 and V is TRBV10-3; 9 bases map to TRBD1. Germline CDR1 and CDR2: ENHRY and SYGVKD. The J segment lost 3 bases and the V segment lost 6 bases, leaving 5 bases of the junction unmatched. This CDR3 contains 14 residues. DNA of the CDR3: TGTGCCATCAGCGGACAGGGGTTAGACTATGGCTACACCTTC. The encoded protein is CAISGQGLDYGYTF.